This T cell receptor (beta chain) derives from a study of CD8+ T cells in alopecia areata. This clone was counted between two and nine times. Extraction and reverse transcription of RNA yielded cDNA as the sequencing template. Clones were sequenced by immunoSEQ multiplex PCR, and TCRdb holds only the in-frame ones, with some missing. The data show 95,000 to 100,000 clones, with approximately 63% seen just once and less than 20% held by the top ten. Noted treatment: oral pan-JAK inhibitor, 5-10 mg twice daily. CDR3 length equals 15 residues. V gave up 3 bases and J gave up 2 bases; unmatched junction bases: 6. Per the germline V gene, CDR1 is MDHEN and CDR2 is SYDVKM.

This sequence originates from a human donor with alopecia areata. The sequenced sample was CD8+ T cells sorted from blood, obtained at approximately week 55, from a patient treated with tofacitinib. The V and J genes are TRBV28 and TRBJ2-7; 8 nucleotides match TRBD1. CDR3 sequence: CASSFPGQGAYEQYF. CDR3 coding DNA: TGTGCCAGCAGTTTCCCTGGACAGGGAGCCTACGAGCAGTACTTC.